The present T cell receptor (beta chain) was sequenced within a study of human T cells and chemical hapten exposure. There are 14 residues in the CDR3. CDR1 and CDR2 (germline): LNHDA, SQIVND (reference sequence). It was the library that attached unique molecular identifiers to individual cDNA molecules. TCRdb re-derived calls from the RACE reads in MiXCR, one entry per CDR3 protein. The sample consists of roughly 130,000 distinct CDR3 sequences, about 9% of them appearing once. To note about this clonotype: One end of the junction varies from germline; a read error may be responsible.

Sample time point: healthy volunteer bleed at 2 weeks. Total RNA was isolated from unfractionated whole blood. The chain combines TRBV19 with TRBJ2-7; 12 bases match TRBD1. The sample was whole blood. The source is a male donor in good health. Some clones in this sample may be carry-over from other donors' samples. As DNA, the CDR3 is TGTGCCAGTGCGACCGGGACAGGGGGCTACGAGCAGTGCTTC. Its protein is CASATGTGGYEQCF.